This TCR beta chain was captured in a study of blood T cell repertoires in COVID-19. For the study at large: From T cells, B-cell-depleted T cells, or PBMCs came the material, which was cDNA or gDNA.

Seattle patients were enrolled during active infection and followed longitudinally. In the original workflow: Amplification of reference gene primers was used by the study to estimate nucleated cell counts. Method: immunoSEQ multiplex PCR; TCRdb's copy keeps in-frame clones and lacks some. V and J calls and clone size come straight from that table; D and trimming were deduced from the DNA. This sample yields 55,000 to 70,000 clones, of which 70% to 90% are seen a single time; 3.4% belongs to the top ten. This clone was counted between two and nine times. CDR3 length: 14 amino acids. V was shortened by 4 bases and J by 6 bases, with 16 bases between the two germline ends. CDR1 and CDR2 (germline): SGHRS, YFSETQ.

Sequenced: peripheral blood. The J gene is TRBJ1-1, the V gene TRBV5-1; no firm D call. The receptor was derived from a woman aged 45-65 years with COVID-19, enrolled during active disease. CDR3 bases: TGCGCCAGCAGCCCGGTTGATATCTCGGCTGAAGCTTTCTTT. Translated: CASSPVDISAEAFF.